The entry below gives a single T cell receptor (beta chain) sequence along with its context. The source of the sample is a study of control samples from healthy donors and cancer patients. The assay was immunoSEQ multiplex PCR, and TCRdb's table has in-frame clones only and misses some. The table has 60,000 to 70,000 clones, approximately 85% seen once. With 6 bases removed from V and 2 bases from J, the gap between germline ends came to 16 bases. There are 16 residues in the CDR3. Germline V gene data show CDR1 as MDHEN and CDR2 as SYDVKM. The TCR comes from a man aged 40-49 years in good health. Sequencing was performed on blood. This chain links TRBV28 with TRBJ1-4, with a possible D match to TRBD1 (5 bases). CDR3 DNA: TGTGCCAGCAGCTCGGGGGGGACCGGTACTAATGAAAAACTGTTTTTT. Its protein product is CASSSGGTGTNEKLFF. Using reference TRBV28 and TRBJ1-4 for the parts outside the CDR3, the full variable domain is DVKVTQSSRYLVKRTGEKVFLECVQDMDHENMFWYRQDPGLGLRLIYFSYDVKMKEKGDIPEGYSVSREKKERFSLILESASTNQTSMYLCASSSGGTGTNEKLFFGSGTQLSVL.